Below are 24 T cell receptor beta chains sequenced from a single sample in a study of PD-L1 blockade in urothelial cancer. The method was immunoSEQ multiplex PCR; TCRdb's version includes in-frame clones alone and lacks a portion of them. Here the sample spans 72,000 or so clones, 85% to 90% being singletons. This sample's time point: peripheral blood 6 weeks after treatment start. Sample: PBMCs, taken around atezolizumab (anti-PD-L1) treatment. These receptors were obtained from a man aged 55-75 years with urothelial cancer.

The rearrangement uses TRBV14 and TRBJ1-1, with D possibly matching TRBD1 (6 bases). Trimming took off 1 base at V and 11 bases at J, with 8 bases between the two ends. Germline V gene data show CDR1 as SGHDN and CDR2 as FVKESK. This CDR3 has 11 amino acids. DNA of the CDR3: TGTGCCAGCAGCCAAGTCGACAGGGCTTTCTTT. Its translation is CASSQVDRAFF.

The J gene is TRBJ2-7, the V gene TRBV5-8; perhaps TRBD2 as D (5 bases). The CDR3 loop spans 13 amino acids. The V end lost 3 bases, the J end lost 5 bases, and 12 bases lay between the germline ends. Germline assignment: CDR1 SGHTS and CDR2 YDEGEE. The CDR3 protein is CASSSQDYNEQYF. The CDR3 DNA is TGTGCCAGCAGCTCTCAAGACTATAACGAGCAGTACTTC. Full variable domain (missing parts from reference TRBV5-8 and TRBJ2-7): EAGVTQSPTHLIKTRGQQATLRCSPISGHTSVYWYQQALGLGLQFLLWYDEGEERNRGNFPPRFSGRQFPNYSSELNVNALELEDSALYLCASSSQDYNEQYFGPGTRLTVT.

This clone was counted a single time. The gene calls are TRBV6-4 and TRBJ2-2, with 11 positions matching TRBD2. Trimming at V came to 4 bases and at J to 5 bases, leaving 3 bases not matched to a gene. The CDR3 is 15 residues long. CDR1 is MRHNA and CDR2 is SNTAGT in the germline V gene. The CDR3 reads CASSVLAGGTGELFF. Here the CDR3 DNA reads TGTGCCAGCAGTGTCCTAGCGGGAGGAACCGGGGAGCTGTTTTTT.

The chain couples TRBV9 to TRBJ2-1; D possibly corresponds to TRBD1 (6 bases). V was pared by 3 bases and J by 2 bases, with 12 bases between. Germline V lookup: CDR1 SGDLS, CDR2 YYNGEE. The CDR3 consists of 15 residues. The CDR3 is CASSASGTTYNEQFF. CDR3 bases: TGTGCCAGCAGCGCATCCGGGACAACCTACAATGAGCAGTTCTTC.

The chain links TRBV28 to TRBJ1-5; tentatively, D is TRBD1 (5 bases). The CDR3 covers 14 residues. V was clipped by 5 bases and J by 5 bases, with 13 bases between them. From germline, CDR1 is MDHEN and CDR2 SYDVKM. The DNA for the CDR3 is TGTGCCAGCAGTCCTAGACAGAGTCATCAGCCCCAGCATTTT. It specifies CASSPRQSHQPQHF.

The chain links TRBV11-3 to TRBJ2-5; 11 bases are shared with TRBD1. This CDR3 comprises 15 residues. The ends lost 5 bases at V and 5 bases at J; junction bases unmatched: 7. From germline, CDR1 is SGHNT and CDR2 YENEEA. The CDR3 sequence is CASSRRTGGDETQYF. The CDR3, as DNA: TGTGCCAGCAGCCGTCGGACAGGGGGCGACGAGACCCAGTACTTC.

This clone was picked up one time. V is TRBV7-3 and J is TRBJ2-7; maybe TRBD2 (5 bases). Trimming removed 5 bases at V and 5 bases at J, with 13 bases between. This CDR3 has 13 residues. CDR1 is SGHTA and CDR2 is FQGTGA in the germline V gene. This CDR3 is CASSPVGSDEQYF. The CDR3 region has the DNA TGTGCCAGCAGCCCCGTTGGGAGTGACGAGCAGTACTTC.

The gene calls are TRBV2 and TRBJ2-1; 10 bases line up with TRBD1. V trimming: 6 bases; J trimming: 2 bases; junction bases outside the gene matches: 1. The CDR3 consists of 14 residues. Germline-derived CDR1 and CDR2 are SNHLY and FYNNEI. The chain's CDR3 is CASRDRGAYNEQFF. The CDR3 coding sequence is TGTGCCAGCAGGGACAGGGGGGCCTACAATGAGCAGTTCTTC.

V and J are TRBV5-4 and TRBJ2-7; 7 nucleotides match TRBD2. V lost 3 bases and J lost 0; bases outside the gene matches: 9. The germline gives CDR1 SGHNT, CDR2 YYREEE (reference sequence). The CDR3 is 16 amino acids. The CDR3 loop is CASSSWDYLGSYEQYF. The CDR3, as DNA: TGTGCCAGCAGCTCCTGGGACTACTTGGGCTCCTACGAGCAGTACTTC.

Only a few counts were recorded for this clone. The chain is built from TRBV2 and TRBJ1-2; no clear D. CDR3 length: 12 amino acids. V was cut by 3 bases and J by 4 bases, with 6 bases left in between. Germline lookup yields CDR1 SNHLY and CDR2 FYNNEI. In DNA, the CDR3 is TGTGCCAGCAGTGAGAAGCCCTATGGCTACACCTTC. As protein: CASSEKPYGYTF.

The chain links TRBV10-3 to TRBJ1-6, with D possibly matching TRBD1 (5 bases). V was clipped by 10 bases and J by 7 bases, with 17 bases between them. The CDR3 length is 14 residues. Germline lookup yields CDR1 ENHRY and CDR2 SYGVKD. The DNA of the CDR3 is TGTGCCACCAAGAAAGGGGAGGGGAATTCACCCCTCCACTTT. Translated: CATKKGEGNSPLHF.

V gene TRBV7-3 combines with J gene TRBJ1-3, with TRBD1 as a possible D gene (6 bases). CDR3 length equals 15 residues. The germline V gene has CDR1 SGHTA and CDR2 FQGTGA. V was cut by 4 bases and J by 0 bases, with 10 bases left in between. CDR3 loop: CASSSTGHSGNTIYF. The CDR3 bases are TGTGCCAGCAGCTCGACAGGACACTCTGGAAACACCATATATTTT.

This clone occurred once. The rearrangement uses TRBV7-3 and TRBJ2-1; 9 positions match TRBD2. Germline V CDR1 and CDR2: SGHTA, FQGTGA. This CDR3 comprises 17 residues. The ends lost 6 bases at V and 0 bases at J; junction bases unmatched: 9. The chain's CDR3 is CASSSQTSGFSYNEQFF. The CDR3 DNA follows: TGTGCCAGCAGTTCTCAGACTAGCGGCTTCTCCTACAATGAGCAGTTCTTC.

The V gene is TRBV5-6, the J gene TRBJ2-7; 9 bases are a match to TRBD2. This CDR3 contains 14 residues. Germline V gene sequence: CDR1 SGHDT, CDR2 YYEEEE. Trimming removed 5 bases from V and 3 bases from J; junction bases left unmatched: 6. The CDR3 spells CASSSTSGHYEQYF. CDR3 DNA: TGTGCCAGCAGTTCGACTAGCGGACACTACGAGCAGTACTTC.

This sequence joins TRBV11-3 and TRBJ2-1, with a tentative D call TRBD1 (6 bases). CDR1 is SGHNT, CDR2 YENEEA, per germline. There are 15 residues in the CDR3. Trimming stripped 5 bases from V and 7 bases from J, with 18 bases between. Here the CDR3 DNA reads TGTGCCAGCAGCCAACAGGGACAAGTATCAAATGAGCAGTTCTTC. Residues: CASSQQGQVSNEQFF.

This clone appeared a few times. CDR3 loop: CASSVGSTYEQYF. The CDR3 DNA is TGTGCCAGCAGCGTGGGTAGCACCTACGAGCAGTACTTC. The V gene is TRBV9, the J gene TRBJ2-7; unclear D gene. CDR1 and CDR2 (germline): SGDLS, YYNGEE. This CDR3 is 13 amino acids long. V dropped 2 bases and J dropped 2 bases, with 8 bases sitting between them.

This clone has just a few counts. V usage is TRBV7-9 and J usage is TRBJ1-1; D is unresolved. CDR1 is SEHNR, CDR2 FQNEAQ, per germline (reference sequence). This CDR3 region has 13 residues. Trimming cost V 5 bases and J 1 base, with 8 bases left between them. This CDR3 reads CASSPTENTEAFF. The CDR3 coding sequence is TGTGCCAGCAGCCCTACAGAGAACACTGAAGCTTTCTTT.

The chain uses TRBV27 and TRBJ2-3; 15 nucleotides line up with TRBD2. V lost 5 bases to trimming and J lost 4 bases; unmatched junction nucleotides: 4. This CDR3 has 16 amino acids. CDR1 and CDR2 (germline): MNHEY, SMNVEV (reference sequence). The CDR3 coding sequence is TGTGCCAGCAGTCCCGGGACTAGCGGGAGGTCAGATACGCAGTATTTT. Amino acid sequence: CASSPGTSGRSDTQYF.

The V call is TRBV6-5, the J call TRBJ2-7, with TRBD2 identical over 7 bases. This CDR3 is 15 amino acids long. Germline values: CDR1 MNHEY, CDR2 SVGAGI. The V gene end was trimmed by 0 bases and the J gene end by 4 bases; junction bases not matched to a gene: 6. CDR3 in amino acids: CASSYSAGVEYEQYF. The CDR3 region has the DNA TGTGCCAGCAGTTACTCTGCGGGAGTGGAGTACGAGCAGTACTTC.

The chain is built from TRBV6-5 and TRBJ1-6, with D possibly being TRBD1 (6 bases). Germline V gives CDR1 MNHEY, CDR2 SVGAGI. This CDR3 comprises 15 residues. V gave up 1 base and J gave up 7 bases, with 11 bases separating them. The chain's CDR3 is CASSYLGRGNSPLHF. CDR3 in DNA: TGTGCCAGCAGTTACTTGGGCAGGGGAAATTCACCCCTCCACTTT.

The chain uses TRBV7-8 and TRBJ2-7; the D gene is possibly TRBD1 (6 bases). Trimming shortened V by 4 bases and J by 2 bases, and 12 bases separated the two germline ends. Germline-derived CDR1 and CDR2 are SGHVS and FQNEAQ. The CDR3 is 14 residues long. CDR3 in amino acids: CASSSQGIAYEQYF. For the CDR3, the DNA is TGTGCCAGCAGCTCACAGGGAATAGCCTACGAGCAGTACTTC. Complete variable domain (other parts from reference TRBV7-8 and TRBJ2-7): GAGVSQSPRYKVAKRGQDVALRCDPISGHVSLFWYQQALGQGPEFLTYFQNEAQLDKSGLPSDRFFAERPEGSVSTLKIQRTQQEDSAVYLCASSSQGIAYEQYFGPGTRLTVT.

This chain uses TRBV7-9 with TRBJ1-1; a weak D match, TRBD1 (5 bases). The CDR3 totals 14 residues. The V end lost 5 bases, the J end lost 1 base, and 11 bases lay between the germline ends. The germline CDR1 and CDR2 sequences are SEHNR and FQNEAQ (reference sequence). DNA of the CDR3: TGTGCCAGCAGCCACTTGACAGAGAACACTGAAGCTTTCTTT. Amino acid sequence: CASSHLTENTEAFF.

This chain joins TRBV29-1 and TRBJ2-3, with D tentatively TRBD2 (6 bases). Germline V gives CDR1 SQVTM, CDR2 ANQGSEA. The CDR3 is 12 amino acids. The V end lost 3 bases, the J end lost 3 bases, and 7 bases lay between the germline ends. CDR3 in DNA: TGCAGCGTTGATGGGAGGACAGATACGCAGTATTTT. Translation gives CSVDGRTDTQYF.

The V call is TRBV6-1, the J call TRBJ1-1, with D unclear. CDR1 is MNHNS and CDR2 is SASEGT in the germline V gene. The CDR3 is 13 amino acids. With 5 bases removed from V and 5 bases from J, the gap between germline ends came to 12 bases. CDR3 sequence: CASSPTSWTEAFF. Here the CDR3 DNA reads TGTGCCAGCAGTCCGACAAGTTGGACTGAAGCTTTCTTT.